A single sample is the source of the 25 T cell receptor beta chains below, sequenced in a study of shared T cell receptors in the human thymus. TCRdb's copy holds only in-frame clones and misses some; the assay was immunoSEQ multiplex PCR. The table records hundreds of thousands of clones, roughly 94% of them present only once. The material sequenced was thymocytes. The source is a human donor.

The CDR3 DNA is TGTGCCAGCAGTTACTTTAGGCAGGGGACAGATACGCAGTATTTT. Amino acids: CASSYFRQGTDTQYF. The V call is TRBV6-6, the J call TRBJ2-3; the D gene is possibly TRBD1 (6 bases). The germline V gene encodes CDR1 MNHNY and CDR2 SVGAGI (reference sequence). This CDR3 contains 15 residues. Trimming stripped 1 base from V and 3 bases from J, with 11 bases between.

The J gene is TRBJ1-1, the V gene TRBV30; weak D call: TRBD1 (5 bases). Deletions cut 8 bases from V and 0 bases from J, with 13 bases between. The CDR3 runs 13 residues. Germline CDR1 reads GTSNPN; CDR2 reads SVGIG (reference sequence). The CDR3 DNA reads TGTGCCACCGAACGGGGCCTGAACACTGAAGCTTTCTTT. Its protein product is CATERGLNTEAFF.

V usage is TRBV27 and J usage is TRBJ2-2; 11 bases align to TRBD2. The CDR3 totals 16 residues. The ends lost 6 bases at V and 7 bases at J; junction bases unmatched: 10. From germline, CDR1 is MNHEY and CDR2 SMNVEV (reference sequence). This chain's CDR3 is CASSQGTSGRNGELFF. CDR3 bases: TGTGCCAGCAGCCAAGGCACTAGCGGGAGAAACGGGGAGCTGTTTTTT.

The J gene is TRBJ2-1, the V gene TRBV4-3, with 12 bases aligning to TRBD2. This CDR3 is built from 17 residues. Per germline, CDR1 LGHNA and CDR2 YSLEER. Trimming cost V 3 bases and J 2 bases; bases outside gene matches: 5. The CDR3 protein is CASSQGWTSGTYNEQFF. CDR3 in DNA: TGCGCCAGCAGCCAGGGTTGGACTAGCGGGACCTACAATGAGCAGTTCTTC.

This chain uses TRBV4-1 with TRBJ2-2, with D perhaps matching TRBD1 or TRBD2 (5 bases each). The length of the CDR3 is 17 residues. V gave up 0 bases and J gave up 0 bases, with 11 bases separating them. CDR1 and CDR2 (germline): MGHRA, YSYEKL. CDR3 amino acids: CASSQDPWGPNTGELFF. In DNA, the CDR3 is TGCGCCAGCAGCCAAGATCCGTGGGGACCGAACACCGGGGAGCTGTTTTTT.

The CDR3 DNA sequence: TGCGCCAGCAGCTTTAGACTAGCAAACATGAGCTCCTACAATGAGCAGTTCTTC. It translates to CASSFRLANMSSYNEQFF. The rearrangement uses TRBV5-1 and TRBJ2-1, with TRBD2 matching over 7 bases. This CDR3 spans 18 amino acids. Germline values: CDR1 SGHRS, CDR2 YFSETQ. The V segment lost 2 bases and the J segment 0 bases; nucleotides outside the gene matches: 11.

The rearrangement links TRBV7-6 to TRBJ2-7, with TRBD1 identical over 8 bases. The CDR3 runs to 15 residues. Germline-derived CDR1 and CDR2 are SGHVS and FNYEAQ. Losses at the gene ends were 6 bases for V and 5 bases for J; bases not matched to a gene: 12. In DNA form, the CDR3 reads TGTGCCAGCAGTTCCCCCCCGGACAGGGTCGACGAGCAGTACTTC. It encodes CASSSPPDRVDEQYF.

V usage is TRBV30 and J usage is TRBJ2-1; 9 bases map to TRBD2. The CDR3 has 18 amino acids. CDR1 and CDR2 (germline): GTSNPN, SVGIG (reference sequence). With V trimmed by 3 bases and J by 5 bases, 17 bases remained unmatched. The CDR3 DNA reads as TGTGCCTGGAGCGAAACCGGGACTAGCCCCAGGGGCGACAATGAGCAGTTCTTC. Residues: CAWSETGTSPRGDNEQFF.

This clone appeared once. The rearrangement joins TRBV27 to TRBJ2-5, with 7 positions matching TRBD2. CDR3 length: 18 residues. V was pared by 0 bases and J by 4 bases, with 14 bases of the junction left unmatched. The germline gives CDR1 MNHEY, CDR2 SMNVEV (reference sequence). The CDR3 coding sequence is TGTGCCAGCAGTTTATCCCCCAGTGATCGCGGGAGCCCAGAGACCCAGTACTTC. Amino acid sequence: CASSLSPSDRGSPETQYF.

The chain employs TRBV15 and TRBJ1-1; D gene ambiguous. This CDR3 is 11 amino acids long. Trimming removed 6 bases from V and 5 bases from J, with 7 bases in between. Germline CDR1 and CDR2: LNHNV and YYDKDF (reference sequence). The CDR3 sequence: CATRGRTEAFF. CDR3 in DNA: TGTGCCACCAGAGGCAGGACTGAAGCTTTCTTT.

This chain joins TRBV29-1 and TRBJ2-3, with 7 bases that match TRBD2. V lost 7 bases, J lost 4 bases, and 11 bases stayed unmatched. Per germline, CDR1 SQVTM and CDR2 ANQGSEA. The CDR3 sequence is 14 residues long. The CDR3 reads CSERGSSRSDTQYF. The DNA of the CDR3 is TGCAGCGAGCGGGGATCATCCAGGTCAGATACGCAGTATTTT.

This sequence joins TRBV6-4 and TRBJ1-6, with a tentative D call TRBD1 (6 bases). Germline loops: CDR1 MRHNA, CDR2 SNTAGT. Deletions cut 6 bases from V and 4 bases from J, with 16 bases between. CDR3 length: 16 amino acids. CDR3 DNA: TGTGCCAGCAGGAGTGACAGGAAACTTTATAATTCACCCCTCCACTTT. Translation gives CASRSDRKLYNSPLHF.

The chain uses TRBV5-1 and TRBJ2-3; a possible D gene is TRBD1 (5 bases). This CDR3 is 16 amino acids long. Germline V gene sequence: CDR1 SGHRS, CDR2 YFSETQ. Trimming pared 3 bases from V and 1 base from J, leaving 15 bases between. CDR3 nucleotide sequence: TGCGCCAGCAGCTGGGGCTTCACCAAACGCACAGATACGCAGTATTTT. This codes for CASSWGFTKRTDTQYF.

The chain couples TRBV20-1 to TRBJ2-7; 10 positions agree with TRBD1. This CDR3 has 11 amino acids. Germline CDR1 DFQATT, CDR2 SNEGSKA (reference sequence). For the CDR3, the DNA is TGCAGGGGACAGGGGAACGACGAGCAGTACTTC. Amino acids: CRGQGNDEQYF.

The V and J genes are TRBV27 and TRBJ1-5; no firm D call. This CDR3 has 13 residues. V was cut by 5 bases and J by 7 bases, with 12 bases left in between. Looked up from germline, CDR1 is MNHEY and CDR2 is SMNVEV (reference sequence). The CDR3 region has the DNA TGTGCCAGCAGTCACCAGCCCAGACAGCCCCAGCATTTT. This translates into CASSHQPRQPQHF.

V usage is TRBV21-1 and J usage is TRBJ1-5; TRBD1 is the table's D call and was not checked against the DNA. TRBV21-1 is assigned pseudogene status. The CDR3 sequence is 14 residues long. CDR3 region: CASSKGAGGQPQHF. CDR3 DNA: TGTGCCAGCAGCAAAGGGGCAGGGGGTCAGCCCCAGCATTTT.

CDR3 amino acids: CASSREGANTEAFF. CDR3 nucleotides: TGTGCCAGCAGCCGGGAGGGAGCGAACACTGAAGCTTTCTTT. This chain joins TRBV11-3 and TRBJ1-1; no clear D. With 5 bases removed from V and 1 base from J, the gap between germline ends came to 11 bases. CDR1 is SGHNT and CDR2 is YENEEA in the germline V gene. This CDR3 is 14 amino acids long. The full variable domain, completed using reference TRBV11-3 and TRBJ1-1, is EAGVVQSPRYKIIEKKQPVAFWCNPISGHNTLYWYLQNLGQGPELLIRYENEEAVDDSQLPKDRFSAERLKGVDSTLKIQPAELGDSAVYLCASSREGANTEAFFGQGTRLTVV.

The V gene is TRBV7-2, the J gene TRBJ1-1; D unresolved. V dropped 1 base and J dropped 3 bases, with 12 bases sitting between them. This CDR3 region has 15 residues. The germline V gene encodes CDR1 SGHTA and CDR2 FQGNSA. CDR3 nucleotides: TGTGCCAGCAGCTTAGACGCCAGCAGATACACTGAAGCTTTCTTT. Encoded protein: CASSLDASRYTEAFF.

This clone was detected only once. This rearrangement joins TRBV14 to TRBJ2-3, with 14 bases lining up with TRBD2. The trim removed 4 bases at V and 6 bases at J, leaving 9 bases unmatched. The germline gives CDR1 SGHDN, CDR2 FVKESK. The CDR3 totals 17 residues. CDR3 residues: CASSPPTSGRALDTQYF. The DNA for the CDR3 is TGTGCCAGCAGCCCACCGACTAGCGGGAGGGCCTTGGATACGCAGTATTTT.

The gene calls are TRBV9 and TRBJ2-6; D may be TRBD1 (6 bases). Germline CDR1 and CDR2: SGDLS and YYNGEE. The CDR3 contains 18 residues. Trimming shortened V by 0 bases and J by 4 bases, and 17 bases separated the two germline ends. The CDR3 spells CASSVVLGQGTGANVLTF. CDR3 nucleotides: TGTGCCAGCAGCGTAGTTCTGGGGCAGGGGACCGGGGCCAACGTCCTGACTTTC.

This chain's CDR3 is CASSWDRMETQYF. The DNA for the CDR3 is TGTGCCAGCAGTTGGGACAGGATGGAGACCCAGTACTTC. V and J are TRBV27 and TRBJ2-5, with 8 positions matching TRBD1. The CDR3 runs 13 residues. The germline V gene has CDR1 MNHEY and CDR2 SMNVEV (reference sequence). V was pared by 4 bases and J by 5 bases, with 3 bases of the junction left unmatched.

This chain connects TRBV6-6 to TRBJ2-3; D is possibly TRBD1 (5 bases). From germline, CDR1 is MNHNY and CDR2 SVGAGI (reference sequence). Trimming removed 7 bases from V and 2 bases from J, with 13 bases in between. The CDR3 is made up of 14 amino acids. CDR3 nucleotides: TGTGCCAGCAACGGGCAGGGCAACACAGATACGCAGTATTTT. This sequence encodes CASNGQGNTDTQYF.

The CDR3 nucleotides are TGTGCCAGCAGTGTAGGGCAGGGAGGCACCGGGGAGCTGTTTTTT. It codes for CASSVGQGGTGELFF. The chain recombines TRBV6-1 with TRBJ2-2; D possibly corresponds to TRBD2 (6 bases). The germline CDR1 and CDR2 sequences are MNHNS and SASEGT. This CDR3 comprises 15 residues. Trimming took off 4 bases at V and 4 bases at J, with 13 bases between the two ends.

The chain combines TRBV18 with TRBJ1-3, with D hard to call. Deletions cut 2 bases from V and 8 bases from J, with 7 bases between. Germline assignment: CDR1 KGHSH and CDR2 LQKENI. There are 12 residues in the CDR3. In DNA, the CDR3 is TGTGCCAGCTCACCATACATGTACACCATATATTTT. It translates to CASSPYMYTIYF.

This clone was counted a few times. V gene TRBV10-3 combines with J gene TRBJ2-7; 12 bases match TRBD2. The CDR3 is made up of 17 amino acids. The trim removed 0 bases at V and 2 bases at J, leaving 5 bases unmatched. Per germline, CDR1 ENHRY and CDR2 SYGVKD. The CDR3 protein is CAISESGLAGSTYEQYF. The CDR3 DNA follows: TGTGCCATCAGTGAGTCCGGACTAGCGGGATCCACCTACGAGCAGTACTTC.